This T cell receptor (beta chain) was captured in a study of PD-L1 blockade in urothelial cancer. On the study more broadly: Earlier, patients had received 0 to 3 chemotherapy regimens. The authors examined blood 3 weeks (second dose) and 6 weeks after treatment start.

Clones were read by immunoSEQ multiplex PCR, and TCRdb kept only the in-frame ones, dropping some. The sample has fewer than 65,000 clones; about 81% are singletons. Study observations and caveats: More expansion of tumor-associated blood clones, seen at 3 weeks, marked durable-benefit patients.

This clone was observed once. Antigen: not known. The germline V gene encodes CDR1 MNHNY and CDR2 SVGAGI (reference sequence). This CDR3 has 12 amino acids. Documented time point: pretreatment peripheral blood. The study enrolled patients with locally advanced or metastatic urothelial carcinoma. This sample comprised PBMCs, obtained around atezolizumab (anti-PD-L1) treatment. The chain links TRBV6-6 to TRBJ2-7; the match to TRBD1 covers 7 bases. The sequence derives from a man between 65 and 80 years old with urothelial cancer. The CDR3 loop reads CVTGQSSYEQYF. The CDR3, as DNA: TGTGTGACGGGACAGAGCTCCTACGAGCAGTACTTC.